The source of this T cell receptor (beta chain) is a study of blood T cells in healthy people across ages. Points from the study as a whole: Bulk PBMC profiling left naive and antigen-experienced comparisons inconclusive. Not knowing donor CMV status may have confounded expanded clonotype changes.

The donors, healthy Caucasians from Russia, were aged roughly 6 to 90. No fewer than 5 micrograms of total RNA were isolated from every sample. This clonotype was observed a few times. Its antigen is unknown. Using a J-beta primer mix together with a sample-barcoded 5' primer, a second PCR was run for 7 to 11 cycles. In TCRdb, the 5' RACE reads were re-called with MiXCR into one record per CDR3 protein. The repertoire holds about 680,000 distinct CDR3 sequences, with approximately 50% as singletons. This CDR3 region has 14 residues. CDR1 SGHTA and CDR2 FQGNSA come from the germline V gene. Trimming cost V 5 bases and J 1 base, with 12 bases left between them.

The TCR was taken from a woman aged 55-69 years in good health. What was sequenced was blood. The J gene is TRBJ2-7, the V gene TRBV7-2, with D hard to call. The CDR3 bases are TGTGCCAGCAGCAACCGAGACGGGTCCTACGAGCAGTACTTC. Translating gives CASSNRDGSYEQYF.